Reported below is one T cell receptor (beta chain). Its antigen is unknown. These data belong to a study of shared clonotypes between healthy human individuals. Germline loops: CDR1 MDHEN, CDR2 SYDVKM. V dropped 6 bases and J dropped 6; count of bases not matched to a gene: 8. This CDR3 is built from 14 residues. Study outcomes and limitations: In having few donors, the study represented limited genetic and exposure-history diversity.

Selected positively for CCR7 and CD45RO-negative, naive CD8 cells excluded terminally differentiated effector memory CD45RA+ cells. In the original processing: From ImmunoSEQ came sequences covering only the junction and carrying no quality scores, so filtering differed. The assay was immunoSEQ multiplex PCR, and TCRdb's table has in-frame clones only and misses some. V, J and clone size are taken as reported in that table, and D and trimming were inferred from the DNA itself. The sample has around 550,000 clones; roughly 95% are singletons. The receptor was isolated from a young woman in good health. Sample: naive CD8+ T cells sorted from blood. The chain has TRBV28 and TRBJ2-7, with 10 bases aligning to TRBD1. The CDR3 loop is CASSAGTGAFEQYF. DNA for the CDR3: TGTGCCAGCAGCGCCGGGACAGGGGCCTTCGAGCAGTACTTC.